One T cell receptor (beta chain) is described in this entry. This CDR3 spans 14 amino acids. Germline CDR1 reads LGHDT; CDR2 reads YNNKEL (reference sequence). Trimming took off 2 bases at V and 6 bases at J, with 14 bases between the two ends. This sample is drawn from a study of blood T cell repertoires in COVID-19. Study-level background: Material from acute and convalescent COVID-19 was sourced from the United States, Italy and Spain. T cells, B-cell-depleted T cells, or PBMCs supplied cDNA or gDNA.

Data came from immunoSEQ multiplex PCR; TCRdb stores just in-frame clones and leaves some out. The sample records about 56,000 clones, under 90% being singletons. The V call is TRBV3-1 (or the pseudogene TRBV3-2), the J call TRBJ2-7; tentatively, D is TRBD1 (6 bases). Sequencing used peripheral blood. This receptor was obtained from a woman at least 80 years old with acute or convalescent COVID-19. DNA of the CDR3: TGTGCCAGCAGCCAAAAGGGAAACAGGGCCGAGCAGTACTTC. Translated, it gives CASSQKGNRAEQYF.